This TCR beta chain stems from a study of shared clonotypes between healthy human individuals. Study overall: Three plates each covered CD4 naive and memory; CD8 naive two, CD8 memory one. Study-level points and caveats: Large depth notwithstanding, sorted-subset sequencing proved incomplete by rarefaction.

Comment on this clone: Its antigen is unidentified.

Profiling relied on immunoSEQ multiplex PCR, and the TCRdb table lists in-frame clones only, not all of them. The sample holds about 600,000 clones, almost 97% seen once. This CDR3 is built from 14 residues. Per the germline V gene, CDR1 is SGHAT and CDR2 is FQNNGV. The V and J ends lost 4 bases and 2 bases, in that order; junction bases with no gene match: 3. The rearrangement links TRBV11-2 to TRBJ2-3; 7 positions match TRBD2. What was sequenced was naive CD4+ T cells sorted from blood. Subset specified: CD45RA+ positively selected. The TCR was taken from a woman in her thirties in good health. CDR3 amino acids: CASSSSGPTDTQYF. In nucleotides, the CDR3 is TGTGCCAGCAGCTCTAGCGGACCCACAGATACGCAGTATTTT.